Following are 23 T cell receptor beta chains from one sample sequenced in a study of blood T cell repertoires in COVID-19. Here immunoSEQ multiplex PCR was the method, and the copy in TCRdb shows in-frame clones only, minus some. This sample has more than 200,000 clones; around 87% occur once, and the top ten carry more than 8.5%. Source material: peripheral blood. The receptors come from a woman aged 45 to 65 with COVID-19, enrolled during active disease.

V and J are TRBV5-4 and TRBJ1-2; TRBD1 is a possible D gene (5 bases). CDR1 and CDR2 (germline): SGHNT, YYREEE (reference sequence). The germline V and J ends were trimmed by 2 bases and 2 bases, with 13 bases remaining between them. This CDR3 is built from 15 residues. The CDR3 coding sequence is TGTGCCAGCAGCTTAAGGGGCGCTCAAAACTATGGCTACACCTTC. It is translated as CASSLRGAQNYGYTF.

This clone was seen a single time. The chain recombines TRBV2 with TRBJ2-5; D remains unclear. Germline assignment: CDR1 SNHLY and CDR2 FYNNEI. Trimming took 1 base from V and 0 from J, leaving 9 bases between them. This CDR3 has 15 amino acids. The CDR3 protein is CASSEVLEYQETQYF. The CDR3 nucleotides are TGTGCCAGCAGTGAAGTCCTGGAGTACCAAGAGACCCAGTACTTC. Full variable domain (remainder filled in from reference TRBV2 and TRBJ2-5): EPEVTQTPSHQVTQMGQEVILRCVPISNHLYFYWYRQILGQKVEFLVSFYNNEISEKSEIFDDQFSVERPDGSNFTLKIRSTKLEDSAMYFCASSEVLEYQETQYFGPGTRLLVL.

This chain links TRBV18 with TRBJ1-1; D remains unclear. Germline CDR1 is KGHSH and CDR2 is LQKENI. Trimming left V 3 bases short and J 4 bases short, with 12 bases between. This CDR3 is 14 amino acids long. CDR3 in DNA: TGTGCCAGCTCACCCGACCGTCCGGGCACTGAAGCTTTCTTT. Its protein product is CASSPDRPGTEAFF.

A word on this clone: The junction differs from germline at one of its ends, possibly a read error. The chain recombines TRBV28 with TRBJ1-4; TRBD1 might be the D (5 bases). The CDR3 spans 13 residues. CDR1 MDHEN and CDR2 SYDVKM come from the germline V gene. This CDR3 is CASSADRRLGLVF. The CDR3 DNA reads TGTGCCAGCAGTGCCGACAGAAGGCTTGGCTTGGTTTTT.

This rearrangement joins TRBV6-5 to TRBJ2-7, with 8 bases aligning to TRBD1. From germline, CDR1 is MNHEY and CDR2 SVGAGI. V trimming: 4 bases; J trimming: 6 bases; junction bases outside the gene matches: 14. This CDR3 region has 16 residues. The chain's CDR3 is CASSSRDRGRFSEQYV. The CDR3 coding sequence is TGTGCCAGCAGTTCTCGAGACAGGGGCCGATTTAGCGAGCAGTACGTC.

This clone appeared many times. The V call is TRBV2, the J call TRBJ1-2; D is possibly TRBD1 (5 bases). The V gene lost 10 bases and the J gene lost 5 bases, with 17 bases spanning the gap. This CDR3 region has 13 residues. Per germline, CDR1 SNHLY and CDR2 FYNNEI. As DNA, the CDR3 is TGTGCCACACGCCAGGCAGGGCAATATGGCTACACCTTC. Encoded protein: CATRQAGQYGYTF.

This clone showed up just once. This chain uses TRBV5-1 with TRBJ1-2; 8 nucleotides align to TRBD1. CDR1 is SGHRS and CDR2 is YFSETQ in the germline V gene. The CDR3 loop spans 14 amino acids. The ends lost 0 bases at V and 8 bases at J; junction bases unmatched: 6. CDR3 nucleotides: TGCGCCAGCAGCTTGGATGACAGGGGTGGAGGCTACACCTTC. Its protein is CASSLDDRGGGYTF.

This rearrangement joins TRBV2 to TRBJ2-2; 7 nucleotides line up with TRBD2. This CDR3 is built from 14 residues. V shed 6 bases, J shed 0 bases, and the junction held 1 base outside the gene matches. The germline V gene encodes CDR1 SNHLY and CDR2 FYNNEI. The CDR3 loop is CASRAGPNTGELFF. CDR3 nucleotide sequence: TGTGCCAGCAGAGCGGGACCGAACACCGGGGAGCTGTTTTTT.

This chain joins TRBV6-5 and TRBJ1-1, with a possible D match to TRBD1 (6 bases). This CDR3 contains 15 residues. Germline V lookup: CDR1 MNHEY, CDR2 SVGAGI. V was shortened by 4 bases and J by 2 bases, with 14 bases between the two germline ends. The CDR3: CASSLGIGTNTEAFF. The CDR3 DNA reads TGTGCCAGCAGTTTAGGGATAGGGACAAACACTGAAGCTTTCTTT.

The chain combines TRBV5-1 with TRBJ1-1; D not resolved. V dropped 2 bases and J dropped 5 bases, with 10 bases sitting between them. The germline V gene has CDR1 SGHRS and CDR2 YFSETQ. This CDR3 is built from 13 residues. The DNA for the CDR3 is TGCGCCAGCAGCTTTAGCGGAGGGACTGAAGCTTTCTTT. Residues: CASSFSGGTEAFF.

This clone was recorded a few times. The gene calls are TRBV7-2 and TRBJ1-1, with TRBD1 matching 9 bases. This CDR3 spans 19 amino acids. Trimming took 1 base from V and 1 from J; bases not matched to a gene: 13. Germline CDR1 SGHTA, CDR2 FQGNSA. The CDR3 loop is CASSLGRPGQGLGNTEAFF. The CDR3 DNA is TGTGCCAGCAGCTTAGGACGACCGGGACAGGGTCTTGGGAACACTGAAGCTTTCTTT.

Only one count was recorded for this clone. This chain uses TRBV3-1 (or the pseudogene TRBV3-2) with TRBJ1-2, with a possible D match to TRBD1 (6 bases). Germline values: CDR1 LGHDT, CDR2 YNNKEL (reference sequence). V lost 1 base to trimming and J lost 8 bases, with 26 bases between them. The CDR3 is 18 amino acids. CDR3 nucleotide sequence: TGTGCCAGCAGCCAAGCGGTGGCCGACCTGGGACAACGGAAAGGCTACACCTTC. Translation gives CASSQAVADLGQRKGYTF.

The chain couples TRBV5-1 to TRBJ2-3, with D maybe TRBD2 (5 bases). The V end was cut by 3 bases, the J end by 0 bases, with 8 bases between. CDR3 length equals 14 residues. CDR1 is SGHRS, CDR2 YFSETQ, per germline. The CDR3 region is CASSSWTSTDTQYF. CDR3 sequence (DNA): TGCGCCAGCAGCTCGTGGACTAGCACAGATACGCAGTATTTT.

This chain connects TRBV10-3 to TRBJ2-7, with a possible D match to TRBD1 (5 bases). CDR3 size: 15 residues. CDR1 ENHRY and CDR2 SYGVKD come from the germline V gene. V lost 4 bases to trimming and J lost 3 bases, with 16 bases between them. Here the CDR3 DNA reads TGTGCCATCAGTGGGGGCCCAAAGCTTATCTACGAGCAGTACTTC. It specifies CAISGGPKLIYEQYF.

The chain carries TRBV7-4 and TRBJ2-5, with D unclear. The CDR3 loop spans 13 amino acids. Germline V gene data show CDR1 as SGHVT and CDR2 as SQSDAQ. V was cut by 5 bases and J by 3 bases, with 10 bases left in between. The CDR3 nucleotides are TGTGCCAGCAGCCATTCGAGAAAAGAGACCCAGTACTTC. Amino acids: CASSHSRKETQYF.

This chain uses TRBV30 with TRBJ2-3; D call uncertain. Between the trimmed V and J ends, which lost 2 bases and 0 bases, there was a span of 9 bases. The CDR3 covers 14 residues. Germline-derived CDR1 and CDR2 are GTSNPN and SVGIG (reference sequence). CDR3 nucleotide sequence: TGTGCCTGGAGTATCGAGGAAAGCACAGATACGCAGTATTTT. It codes for CAWSIEESTDTQYF.

This clone was seen just once. The chain recombines TRBV6-6 with TRBJ2-3; D is ambiguous. Germline loops: CDR1 MNHNY, CDR2 SVGAGI (reference sequence). V was shortened by 4 bases and J by 4 bases, with 6 bases between the two germline ends. This CDR3 has 12 residues. The CDR3 nucleotides are TGTGCCAGCAGTTTAGTACCAGATACGCAGTATTTT. This translates into CASSLVPDTQYF.

V usage is TRBV12-3 or TRBV12-4 and J usage is TRBJ1-2; no clear D gene. V was shortened by 7 bases and J by 4 bases, with 10 bases between the two germline ends. This CDR3 is built from 12 residues. CDR3 DNA: TGTGCCAGCAAGCGGGGTTTCTATGGCTACACCTTC. Its translation: CASKRGFYGYTF.

The chain has TRBV5-1 and TRBJ1-1; the D is unclear. Trimming pared 4 bases from V and 1 base from J, leaving 17 bases between. In germline, CDR1 is SGHRS, CDR2 YFSETQ. The CDR3 length is 16 residues. The CDR3 nucleotides are TGCGCCAGCAGCAAAGATGCTACAGTGGGGAACACTGAAGCTTTCTTT. It codes for CASSKDATVGNTEAFF.

V gene TRBV5-1 combines with J gene TRBJ2-2, with 7 positions matching TRBD1. CDR1 and CDR2 (germline): SGHRS, YFSETQ. The CDR3 sequence is 15 residues long. The junction had 5 bases not matched to a gene; V was cut back by 0 bases and J by 6 bases. The CDR3 reads CASSLADRPPGELFF. DNA of the CDR3: TGCGCCAGCAGCTTGGCGGACAGGCCGCCCGGGGAGCTGTTTTTT.

The chain is built from TRBV9 and TRBJ2-7; TRBD1 matches 12 bases. The J segment lost 8 bases and the V segment lost 3 bases, leaving 9 bases of the junction unmatched. The CDR3 spans 15 residues. The germline V gene has CDR1 SGDLS and CDR2 YYNGEE. The CDR3 loop is CASSGSGTGGAQQYF. The CDR3 bases are TGTGCCAGCAGCGGTTCCGGGACAGGGGGCGCCCAGCAGTACTTC. The whole variable domain, remainder taken from reference TRBV9 and TRBJ2-7, is DSGVTQTPKHLITATGQRVTLRCSPRSGDLSVYWYQQSLDQGLQFLIQYYNGEERAKGNILERFSAQQFPDLHSELNLSSLELGDSALYFCASSGSGTGGAQQYFGPGTRLTVT.

CDR3 residues: CASSRAGTGVAKNIQYF. DNA for the CDR3: TGTGCCAGCAGCCGAGCCGGGACAGGGGTAGCCAAAAACATTCAGTACTTC. This chain uses TRBV7-8 with TRBJ2-4; TRBD1 matches 10 bases. The length of the CDR3 is 17 residues. V lost 5 bases to trimming and J lost 0 bases; unmatched junction nucleotides: 7. CDR1 SGHVS and CDR2 FQNEAQ come from the germline V gene.

In nucleotides, the CDR3 is TGTGCCAGTAGTACCCCCTCAGGGGGTGATGGCTACACCTTC. It codes for CASSTPSGGDGYTF. This chain links TRBV19 with TRBJ1-2, with 7 bases fitting TRBD1. This CDR3 spans 14 amino acids. Germline V CDR1 and CDR2: LNHDA, SQIVND (reference sequence). V was clipped by 4 bases and J by 6 bases; unmatched bases: 8.